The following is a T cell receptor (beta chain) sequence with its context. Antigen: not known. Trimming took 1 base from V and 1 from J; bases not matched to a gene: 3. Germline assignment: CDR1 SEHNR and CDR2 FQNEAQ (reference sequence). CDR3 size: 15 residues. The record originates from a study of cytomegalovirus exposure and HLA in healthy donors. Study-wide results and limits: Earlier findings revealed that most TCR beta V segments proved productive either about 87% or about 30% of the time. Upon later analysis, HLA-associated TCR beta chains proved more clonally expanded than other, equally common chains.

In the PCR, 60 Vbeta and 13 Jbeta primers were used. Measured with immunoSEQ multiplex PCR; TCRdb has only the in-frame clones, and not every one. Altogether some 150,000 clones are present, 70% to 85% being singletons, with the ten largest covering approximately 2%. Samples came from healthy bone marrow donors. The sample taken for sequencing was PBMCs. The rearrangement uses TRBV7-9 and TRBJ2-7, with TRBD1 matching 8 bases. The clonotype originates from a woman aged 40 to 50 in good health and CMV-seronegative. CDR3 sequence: CASSLVDRASYEQYF. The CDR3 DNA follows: TGTGCCAGCAGCTTAGTGGACAGGGCTTCCTACGAGCAGTACTTC.